One T cell receptor (beta chain) is described in this entry. This entry belongs to a study of T cell changes during pregnancy in multiple sclerosis. Clones were sequenced by immunoSEQ multiplex PCR, and TCRdb holds only the in-frame ones, with some missing. The table shows some 69,000 clones, with about nine tenths occurring only once. Trimming took 4 bases from V and 3 from J, leaving 13 bases between them. This CDR3 spans 14 amino acids. The V gene's germline CDR1 is MNHEY and CDR2 SMNVEV (reference sequence). The source was peripheral blood, collected in the second trimester of pregnancy. The origin of this receptor is a female donor in good health, enrolled as a control in a pregnancy study. The chain has TRBV27 and TRBJ2-7, with unresolved D. The CDR3 DNA sequence: TGTGCCAGCAGTTCAACGCAGGATCACTACGAGCAGTACTTC. Amino acids: CASSSTQDHYEQYF.